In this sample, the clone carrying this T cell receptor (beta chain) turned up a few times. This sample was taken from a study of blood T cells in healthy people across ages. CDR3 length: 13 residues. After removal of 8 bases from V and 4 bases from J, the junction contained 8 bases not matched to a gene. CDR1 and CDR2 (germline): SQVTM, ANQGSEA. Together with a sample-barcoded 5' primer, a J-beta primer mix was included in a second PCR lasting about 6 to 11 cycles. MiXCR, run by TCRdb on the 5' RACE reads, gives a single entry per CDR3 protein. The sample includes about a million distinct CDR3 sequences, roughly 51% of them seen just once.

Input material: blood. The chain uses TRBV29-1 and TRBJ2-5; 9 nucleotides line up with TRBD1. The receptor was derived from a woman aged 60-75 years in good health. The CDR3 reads CSIRTGVGETQYF. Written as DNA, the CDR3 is TGCAGCATAAGGACAGGGGTGGGAGAGACCCAGTACTTC.